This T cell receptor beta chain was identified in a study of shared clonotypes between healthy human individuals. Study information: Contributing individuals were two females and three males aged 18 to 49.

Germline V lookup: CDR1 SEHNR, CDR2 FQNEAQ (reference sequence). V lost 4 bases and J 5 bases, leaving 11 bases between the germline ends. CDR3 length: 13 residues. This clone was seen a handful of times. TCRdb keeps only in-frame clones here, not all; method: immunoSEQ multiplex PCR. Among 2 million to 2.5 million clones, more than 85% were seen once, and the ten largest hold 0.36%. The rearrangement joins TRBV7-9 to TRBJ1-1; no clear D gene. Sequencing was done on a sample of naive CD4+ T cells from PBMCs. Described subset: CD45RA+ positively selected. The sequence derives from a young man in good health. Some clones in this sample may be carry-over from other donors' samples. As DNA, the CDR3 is TGTGCCAGCAGCTCGGGAGCGGGGACTGAAGCTTTCTTT. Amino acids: CASSSGAGTEAFF.